This T cell receptor beta chain originates from a study of T cell responses to AZD1222 COVID-19 vaccine. A word on this clone: Antigen unknown.

The assay was immunoSEQ multiplex PCR, and TCRdb's table has in-frame clones only and misses some. This sample has some 120,000 clones, with around 94% found just once. The CDR3 totals 15 residues. Germline-derived CDR1 and CDR2 are GTSNPN and SVGIG (reference sequence). V lost 4 bases to trimming and J lost 5 bases; unmatched junction nucleotides: 8. Notes on the study in general: Spike regions recognized by vaccine-associated CD4 TCRs spanned the protein, led by 160-218 and 743-854.

This clonotype originated in an adult in good health. The specimen was peripheral blood, collected on day 0 of AZD1222 vaccination. The V call is TRBV30, the J call TRBJ2-2; TRBD2 aligns across 9 bases. The chain's CDR3 is CAWTRSGSPTGELFF. CDR3 DNA: TGTGCCTGGACCCGTAGCGGGAGTCCTACCGGGGAGCTGTTTTTT. Full variable domain (rest looked up from reference TRBV30 and TRBJ2-2): SQTIHQWPATLVQPVGSPLSLECTVEGTSNPNLYWYRQAAGRGLQLLFYSVGIGQISSEVPQNLSASRPQDRQFILSSKKLLLSDSGFYLCAWTRSGSPTGELFFGEGSRLTVL.